The clone carrying this T cell receptor (beta chain) has only one observation. This sample was taken from a study of blood T cell repertoires in COVID-19. V shed 6 bases, J shed 5 bases, and the junction held 5 bases outside the gene matches. The CDR3 extends over 15 amino acids. CDR1 is LNHDA, CDR2 SQIVND, per germline (reference sequence). Sequencing was performed with immunoSEQ multiplex PCR; in TCRdb, only in-frame clones are kept and a portion is missing. The sample shows tens of thousands of clones, 82% of them seen only once. This TCR derives from a woman of 80 years or more with acute or convalescent COVID-19. The genes are TRBV19 and TRBJ2-1; 12 bases align to TRBD2. Input material: peripheral blood. The DNA for the CDR3 is TGTGCCAGTAGCCGACTAGCGGGAGACAACAATGAGCAGTTCTTC. Translated: CASSRLAGDNNEQFF.